The 9 T cell receptor beta chains given below trace back to one sample, sequenced in a study of shared clonotypes between healthy human individuals. Only in-frame clones appear in the TCRdb table, and some are missing; sequencing was by immunoSEQ multiplex PCR. The sample shows approximately 1,500,000 clones, 95% to 99% of them seen only once. The sample comprised naive CD4+ T cells sorted from blood. Subset denoted: CD45RA+ positively selected. All receptors derive from a man aged 30-40 years in good health.

The rearrangement uses TRBV19 and TRBJ2-7; tentatively, D is TRBD1 (5 bases). This CDR3 spans 12 amino acids. Germline CDR1 is LNHDA and CDR2 is SQIVND (reference sequence). The V end lost 3 bases, the J end lost 5 bases, and 8 bases lay between the germline ends. The CDR3 DNA is TGTGCCAGTAGTATGAAGGGGAACGAGCAGTACTTC. It translates to CASSMKGNEQYF.

V gene TRBV19 combines with J gene TRBJ2-7, with TRBD2 matching over 9 bases. Germline V lookup: CDR1 LNHDA, CDR2 SQIVND (reference sequence). The CDR3 is 17 amino acids. V lost 1 base, J lost 3 bases, and 10 bases stayed unmatched. DNA for the CDR3: TGTGCCAGTAGTATAGGTGCGACTAGCGGAGGCGGCTACGAGCAGTACTTC. Translation: CASSIGATSGGGYEQYF.

This rearrangement joins TRBV4-2 to TRBJ2-7; D remains ambiguous. The V gene lost 0 bases and the J gene lost 6 bases, with 9 bases spanning the gap. The germline V gene encodes CDR1 LGHNA and CDR2 YNFKEQ. This CDR3 region has 13 residues. CDR3 in amino acids: CASSQEREFEQYF. The CDR3 region has the DNA TGTGCCAGCAGCCAAGAACGAGAGTTCGAGCAGTACTTC.

V gene TRBV5-5 combines with J gene TRBJ2-7; the D is unclear. Germline V gene data show CDR1 as SGHKS and CDR2 as YYEKEE (reference sequence). Trimming took 3 bases from V and 4 from J, leaving 8 bases between them. The CDR3 extends over 12 amino acids. The CDR3 nucleotides read TGTGCCAGCAGCTCCGATGGATACGAGCAGTACTTC. This gives the protein CASSSDGYEQYF.

The J gene is TRBJ2-7, the V gene TRBV10-2, with D possibly being TRBD1 (6 bases). The germline V and J ends were trimmed by 5 bases and 4 bases, with 12 bases remaining between them. From germline, CDR1 is WSHSY and CDR2 SAAADI. The CDR3 spans 13 residues. In DNA form, the CDR3 reads TGCGCCAGCAGTCAGGCAGGGGCTTACGAGCAGTACTTC. Translation gives CASSQAGAYEQYF.

The J gene is TRBJ2-1, the V gene TRBV4-3; D could derive from TRBD1 or TRBD2 (5 bases each). V dropped 0 bases and J dropped 10 bases, with 10 bases sitting between them. This CDR3 is built from 13 residues. CDR1 and CDR2 (germline): LGHNA, YSLEER. The CDR3 is CASSQDLGDEQFF. CDR3 DNA sequence: TGCGCCAGCAGCCAAGATTTGGGGGACGAGCAGTTCTTC.

The sample holds one count of this clone. The V gene is TRBV29-1, the J gene TRBJ2-7; D gene ambiguous. This CDR3 is built from 12 residues. Germline V gives CDR1 SQVTM, CDR2 ANQGSEA. Deletions cut 0 bases from V and 2 bases from J, with 5 bases between. The CDR3 region has the DNA TGCAGCGTTGAAGACGCCACCTACGAGCAGTACTTC. This sequence encodes CSVEDATYEQYF.

The gene calls are TRBV14 and TRBJ2-1; 8 nucleotides match TRBD2. After removal of 3 bases from V and 0 bases from J, the junction contained 13 bases not matched to a gene. The V gene's germline CDR1 is SGHDN and CDR2 FVKESK. The CDR3 is 19 residues long. CDR3: CASSQGGVRGRSSYNEQFF. DNA for the CDR3: TGTGCCAGCAGCCAGGGAGGGGTGCGCGGGAGGAGCTCCTACAATGAGCAGTTCTTC.

CDR3 in amino acids: CASSEILGQANEKLFF. The CDR3 DNA is TGTGCCAGCAGTGAGATATTGGGGCAGGCTAATGAAAAACTGTTTTTT. The rearrangement joins TRBV6-1 to TRBJ1-4; D is possibly TRBD1 (5 bases). Germline CDR1 is MNHNS and CDR2 is SASEGT. The V end was cut by 3 bases, the J end by 3 bases, with 14 bases between. The CDR3 extends over 16 amino acids.